This record looks at one T cell receptor (beta chain) sequence and its context. Vbeta (60) and Jbeta (13) primers were used in the PCR. TCRdb's copy holds only in-frame clones and misses some; the assay was immunoSEQ multiplex PCR. The sample records 100,000 to 150,000 clones, 77% being singletons. The sample originates from a study of cytomegalovirus exposure and HLA in healthy donors. The clonotype originates from a woman between 35 and 50 years old in good health and CMV-seropositive. Sample: PBMCs.

DNA of the CDR3: TGTGCCAGCAGCCCGACTAGCGGGAGGGGAACGGGCACCGGGGAGCTGTTTTTT. It translates to CASSPTSGRGTGTGELFF. The rearrangement links TRBV9 to TRBJ2-2; 14 bases are a match to TRBD2. CDR3 length: 18 residues. V lost 4 bases, J lost 4 bases, and 9 bases stayed unmatched. Germline V CDR1 and CDR2: SGDLS, YYNGEE.